Shown below are 26 T cell receptor beta chains from a single sample sequenced in a study of graft-versus-host responses after intestinal transplantation. Profiled with immunoSEQ multiplex PCR; TCRdb holds only in-frame clones, not every one. The table includes 90,000 to 95,000 clones, roughly 91% detected once. For these receptors, no antigen is known. The sequencing here drew on unstimulated CD8+ T cells sorted from spleen or lymph node cells, taken before intestinal transplant. These receptors all stem from a human donor who received an intestinal transplant.

This chain joins TRBV5-4 and TRBJ2-7; 8 bases agree with TRBD1. Looked up from germline, CDR1 is SGHNT and CDR2 is YYREEE (reference sequence). CDR3 length: 15 amino acids. Trimming took 4 bases from V and 0 from J; bases not matched to a gene: 6. Here the CDR3 reads CASSPRDRSSYEQYF. The CDR3 DNA is TGTGCCAGCAGCCCCCGGGACAGGAGCTCCTACGAGCAGTACTTC.

This clone was seen only once. The V gene is TRBV7-8, the J gene TRBJ2-5, with 15 nucleotides matching TRBD2. Germline assignment: CDR1 SGHVS and CDR2 FQNEAQ. Trimming cost V 2 bases and J 5 bases; bases outside gene matches: 12. This CDR3 spans 19 amino acids. CDR3 bases: TGTGCCAGCAGCTTAAGTACTGGACTAGCGGGGGGGCCAGGGGAGACCCAGTACTTC. Its protein is CASSLSTGLAGGPGETQYF.

This clone was seen only once. The chain has TRBV9 and TRBJ2-1, with unresolved D. Germline CDR1 SGDLS, CDR2 YYNGEE. The V end lost 0 bases, the J end lost 5 bases, and 6 bases lay between the germline ends. CDR3 size: 13 residues. Here the CDR3 DNA reads TGTGCCAGCAGCGTAGATAGTCACAATGAGCAGTTCTTC. Its protein product is CASSVDSHNEQFF.

J is TRBJ1-5 and V is TRBV15; TRBD1 aligns across 8 bases. Trimming at V came to 3 bases and at J to 0 bases, leaving 4 bases not matched to a gene. This CDR3 region has 16 residues. From germline, CDR1 is LNHNV and CDR2 YYDKDF (reference sequence). CDR3 DNA: TGTGCCACCAGCAGCGGACAGGGAAATAGCAATCAGCCCCAGCATTTT. Translated: CATSSGQGNSNQPQHF. Full variable domain (missing parts from reference TRBV15 and TRBJ1-5): DAMVIQNPRYQVTQFGKPVTLSCSQTLNHNVMYWYQQKSSQAPKLLFHYYDKDFNNEADTPDNFQSRRPNTSFCFLDIRSPGLGDTAMYLCATSSGQGNSNQPQHFGDGTRLSIL.

V is TRBV13 and J is TRBJ2-3; 11 bases align to TRBD2. V shed 3 bases, J shed 5 bases, and the junction held 10 bases outside the gene matches. CDR1 is PRHDT and CDR2 is FYEKMQ in the germline V gene (reference sequence). The CDR3 is 17 residues long. CDR3 DNA: TGTGCCAGCAGCTTGATACTAGCGGGAGAGATTTTAGATACGCAGTATTTT. Translated: CASSLILAGEILDTQYF.

The chain has TRBV30 and TRBJ2-7; possible D gene TRBD1, 5 bases. Per germline, CDR1 GTSNPN and CDR2 SVGIG (reference sequence). The ends were cut back, 2 bases at V and 1 base at J, with 18 bases in the middle. The CDR3 has 16 amino acids. DNA of the CDR3: TGTGCCTGGAGTTATAAATTGACAGTCCCTTCCTACGAGCAGTACTTC. This codes for CAWSYKLTVPSYEQYF.

CDR3: CASRSYPHNEQFF. DNA of the CDR3: TGTGCCAGCCGCTCCTACCCCCACAATGAGCAGTTCTTC. This rearrangement joins TRBV11-2 to TRBJ2-1; D ambiguous. Trimming pared 8 bases from V and 5 bases from J, leaving 13 bases between. The germline V gene has CDR1 SGHAT and CDR2 FQNNGV. The CDR3 runs to 13 residues.

This chain joins TRBV18 and TRBJ2-7; 8 bases agree with TRBD1. V gave up 6 bases and J gave up 2 bases; unmatched junction bases: 6. This CDR3 has 14 amino acids. Per the germline V gene, CDR1 is KGHSH and CDR2 is LQKENI. The CDR3: CASSPGTGPYEQYF. CDR3 nucleotide sequence: TGTGCCAGCTCCCCCGGGACAGGCCCCTACGAGCAGTACTTC. The full variable domain, rest sourced from reference TRBV18 and TRBJ2-7, is NAGVMQNPRHLVRRRGQEARLRCSPMKGHSHVYWYRQLPEEGLKFMVYLQKENIIDESGMPKERFSAEFPKEGPSILRIQQVVRGDSAAYFCASSPGTGPYEQYFGPGTRLTVT.

The rearrangement links TRBV13 to TRBJ2-6; TRBD2 agrees at 11 bases. After removal of 5 bases from V and 0 bases from J, the junction contained 6 bases not matched to a gene. The CDR3 consists of 18 residues. CDR1 PRHDT and CDR2 FYEKMQ come from the germline V gene (reference sequence). CDR3 loop: CASSPGLAGLSGANVLTF. In DNA, the CDR3 is TGTGCCAGCAGCCCAGGACTAGCGGGCCTCTCTGGGGCCAACGTCCTGACTTTC.

This sequence joins TRBV5-1 and TRBJ1-1; the D gene is possibly TRBD1 (6 bases). This CDR3 has 13 amino acids. Germline lookup yields CDR1 SGHRS and CDR2 YFSETQ. V lost 2 bases and J lost 4, with 9 bases in between. This chain's CDR3 is CASSFQGSTEAFF. CDR3 DNA: TGCGCCAGCAGCTTTCAGGGGTCCACTGAAGCTTTCTTT. Looking up the rest from reference TRBV5-1 and TRBJ1-1 gives the full variable domain: KAGVTQTPRYLIKTRGQQVTLSCSPISGHRSVSWYQQTPGQGLQFLFEYFSETQRNKGNFPGRFSGRQFSNSRSEMNVSTLELGDSALYLCASSFQGSTEAFFGQGTRLTVV.

J is TRBJ2-1 and V is TRBV2, with 10 positions matching TRBD2. CDR1 and CDR2 (germline): SNHLY, FYNNEI. V lost 3 bases and J lost 4; bases outside the gene matches: 3. The CDR3 loop spans 15 amino acids. The CDR3 DNA reads TGTGCCAGCAGTGATTCTAGCGGGAGTTACAATGAGCAGTTCTTC. This translates into CASSDSSGSYNEQFF. Together with reference TRBV2 and TRBJ2-1, the CDR3 gives the full variable domain: EPEVTQTPSHQVTQMGQEVILRCVPISNHLYFYWYRQILGQKVEFLVSFYNNEISEKSEIFDDQFSVERPDGSNFTLKIRSTKLEDSAMYFCASSDSSGSYNEQFFGPGTRLTVL.

The chain is built from TRBV25-1 and TRBJ1-1; a possible D gene is TRBD1 (6 bases). V was shortened by 10 bases and J by 9 bases, with 15 bases between the two germline ends. Germline values: CDR1 MGHDK, CDR2 SYGVNS. The CDR3 has 11 amino acids. CDR3 protein: CATLGGGQAFF. CDR3 nucleotides: TGTGCCACCCTCGGCGGGGGGCAAGCTTTCTTT.

V and J are TRBV9 and TRBJ2-7, with a tentative D call TRBD2 (6 bases). Deletions cut 1 base from V and 7 bases from J, with 15 bases between. Germline CDR1 SGDLS, CDR2 YYNGEE. CDR3 length: 14 residues. CDR3 DNA: TGTGCCAGCAGCGTATCGGGAGACGGGCGGGAGCAGTACTTC. Residues: CASSVSGDGREQYF.

The V call is TRBV9, the J call TRBJ2-1, with 10 bases matching TRBD2. This CDR3 is 16 amino acids long. The germline V gene encodes CDR1 SGDLS and CDR2 YYNGEE. J lost 5 bases, V lost 3 bases, and 8 bases had no gene match. The CDR3 loop is CASSARGLAANNEQFF. The CDR3 nucleotides are TGTGCCAGCAGCGCGCGCGGACTAGCGGCCAACAATGAGCAGTTCTTC.

The V call is TRBV28, the J call TRBJ2-1; no definite D call. V lost 6 bases to trimming and J lost 3 bases, with 15 bases between them. Germline-derived CDR1 and CDR2 are MDHEN and SYDVKM. CDR3 length equals 15 residues. CDR3 loop: CASSWLESVYNEQFF. Here the CDR3 DNA reads TGTGCCAGCAGCTGGCTAGAGAGCGTCTACAATGAGCAGTTCTTC.

The rearrangement links TRBV5-6 to TRBJ2-7; D is undetermined. The CDR3 loop spans 13 amino acids. Germline V gene data show CDR1 as SGHDT and CDR2 as YYEEEE. V was trimmed by 1 base and J by 3 bases, leaving 8 bases between them. The DNA for the CDR3 is TGTGCCAGCAGCTTGAACTTACGCTACGAGCAGTACTTC. Protein product: CASSLNLRYEQYF.

As regards this clone: In the same sample, other DNA sequences code for this CDR3. V and J are TRBV27 and TRBJ1-2; tentatively, D is TRBD1 (5 bases). Germline V lookup: CDR1 MNHEY, CDR2 SMNVEV (reference sequence). CDR3 size: 13 residues. The V gene lost 5 bases and the J gene lost 2 bases, with 9 bases spanning the gap. CDR3 region: CASSQAGNYGYTF. DNA for the CDR3: TGTGCCAGCAGTCAGGCAGGGAACTATGGCTACACCTTC.

V gene TRBV29-1 combines with J gene TRBJ2-5; a possible D gene is TRBD1 (5 bases). Trimming shortened V by 0 bases and J by 4 bases, and 15 bases separated the two germline ends. The CDR3 consists of 15 residues. The germline V gene has CDR1 SQVTM and CDR2 ANQGSEA. For the CDR3, the DNA is TGCAGCGTTGAAGATCGAGGCAGGGCAGGAGAGACCCAGTACTTC. The encoded protein is CSVEDRGRAGETQYF.

The V and J genes are TRBV6-6 and TRBJ2-7; TRBD2 is a possible D gene (6 bases). The germline V gene has CDR1 MNHNY and CDR2 SVGAGI (reference sequence). Trimming shortened V by 6 bases and J by 2 bases, and 8 bases separated the two germline ends. The CDR3 consists of 12 residues. CDR3 nucleotides: TGTGCCAGCAGGGAGGGGCCCTACGAGCAGTACTTC. It encodes CASREGPYEQYF.

V is TRBV10-1 and J is TRBJ2-3, with a tentative D call TRBD1 (5 bases). Germline V gene data show CDR1 as WNHNN and CDR2 as SYGVQD (reference sequence). The CDR3 length is 16 residues. V dropped 2 bases and J dropped 3 bases, with 15 bases sitting between them. The CDR3 DNA sequence: TGCGCCAGCAGTGAGGGGGCCGGGTGGAAGACAGATACGCAGTATTTT. Its translation is CASSEGAGWKTDTQYF.

The chain has TRBV10-1 and TRBJ2-5; 9 positions agree with TRBD1. This CDR3 contains 15 residues. Germline V gene sequence: CDR1 WNHNN, CDR2 SYGVQD (reference sequence). After removal of 10 bases from V and 0 bases from J, the junction contained 9 bases not matched to a gene. The CDR3: CATLGTGPYQETQYF. The CDR3 DNA is TGCGCCACCCTCGGGACAGGGCCCTACCAAGAGACCCAGTACTTC.

The chain employs TRBV20-1 and TRBJ1-4; no clear D. The CDR3 is made up of 11 amino acids. The V end was cut by 2 bases, the J end by 7 bases, with 5 bases between. Germline loops: CDR1 DFQATT, CDR2 SNEGSKA (reference sequence). CDR3 nucleotide sequence: TGCAGTGCTAGAATCAGTGAAAAACTGTTTTTT. It specifies CSARISEKLFF.

CDR3 sequence reads: CASSDLSSMETQYF. The CDR3 coding sequence is TGCGCCAGCAGTGACCTGTCTAGTATGGAGACCCAGTACTTC. The V call is TRBV10-2, the J call TRBJ2-5; D remains unclear. The CDR3 runs to 14 residues. V lost 3 bases to trimming and J lost 5 bases, with 13 bases between them. Germline CDR1 is WSHSY and CDR2 is SAAADI.

This chain joins TRBV18 and TRBJ2-2; 7 positions agree with TRBD1. The trim removed 3 bases at V and 6 bases at J, leaving 7 bases unmatched. Germline V gives CDR1 KGHSH, CDR2 LQKENI. CDR3 length: 15 amino acids. Here the CDR3 reads CASSPADREPGELFF. CDR3 nucleotides: TGTGCCAGCTCACCCGCCGACAGGGAGCCCGGGGAGCTGTTTTTT.

The genes are TRBV29-1 and TRBJ2-1; TRBD2 matches 13 bases. Germline CDR1 is SQVTM and CDR2 is ANQGSEA. The trim removed 4 bases at V and 4 bases at J, leaving 1 base unmatched. The CDR3 runs to 14 residues. CDR3 loop: CSVGTSGRYNEQFF. The CDR3 DNA follows: TGCAGCGTTGGGACTAGCGGGAGATACAATGAGCAGTTCTTC.

The V gene is TRBV10-2, the J gene TRBJ1-1, with 8 bases matching TRBD1. Looked up from germline, CDR1 is WSHSY and CDR2 is SAAADI. Trimming took 5 bases from V and 3 from J; bases not matched to a gene: 5. The CDR3 loop spans 14 amino acids. The CDR3 region is CASSKGQADTEAFF. In nucleotides, the CDR3 is TGCGCCAGCAGTAAGGGACAGGCGGACACTGAAGCTTTCTTT.